One and the same sample provided the 5 T cell receptor beta chains below, sequenced in a study of T cells in Graves' hyperthyroidism and ophthalmopathy. From RNA transcripts, TCR beta CDR3 regions were amplified. The HTBI primer set drove a first-round RT-PCR of the TCR CDR3. TCRdb ran MiXCR on the multiplex PCR reads and lists one entry per CDR3 protein. The repertoire holds a few hundred thousand distinct CDR3 sequences, with more than 15% as singletons. Sequenced input: blood. The source is a middle-aged woman with Graves' ophthalmopathy.

This clonotype occurred many times. The rearrangement uses TRBV10-3 and TRBJ2-5; the match to TRBD2 covers 9 bases. V shed 4 bases, J shed 3 bases, and the junction held 9 bases outside the gene matches. CDR1 is ENHRY and CDR2 is SYGVKD in the germline V gene. The CDR3 covers 16 residues. DNA of the CDR3: TGTGCCATCAGTGGAGCATCCGGCGGGAGGGAAGAGACCCAGTACTTC. Translated, it gives CAISGASGGREETQYF.

This clonotype was seen repeatedly, ten times or more. The chain is built from TRBV12-3 or TRBV12-4 and TRBJ2-2, with unresolved D. V gave up 1 base and J gave up 5 bases, with 8 bases separating them. This CDR3 has 14 amino acids. The CDR3 DNA follows: TGTGCCAGCAGTTTAGGGGCGACTACCGGGGAGCTGTTTTTT. Translating it yields CASSLGATTGELFF.

A remark on this clonotype: A much more abundant neighbour one base away suggests this may be a read error. CDR3 loop: CSASLSGLAGLRGEQYF. The CDR3 DNA reads as TGCAGTGCTAGCTTATCGGGACTAGCGGGGCTCAGGGGGGAGCAGTACTTC. The chain carries TRBV20-1 and TRBJ2-7, with 13 bases fitting TRBD2. Germline CDR1 is DFQATT and CDR2 is SNEGSKA (reference sequence). J gave up 7 bases and V 3 bases, and 15 bases lay outside the gene matches. This CDR3 comprises 17 residues.

This clonotype was seen a few times. This chain links TRBV6-1 with TRBJ1-1; TRBD1 is a possible D gene (5 bases). There are 13 residues in the CDR3. Germline V gives CDR1 MNHNS, CDR2 SASEGT. V lost 8 bases and J lost 2, with 12 bases in between. The CDR3 is CASGPDRNTEAFF. The CDR3 DNA sequence: TGTGCCAGCGGACCCGACAGAAACACTGAAGCTTTCTTT.

This clonotype turned up a few times. This rearrangement joins TRBV4-1 to TRBJ2-1; 9 bases match TRBD1. Germline V gene data show CDR1 as MGHRA and CDR2 as YSYEKL. This CDR3 contains 15 residues. Losses at the gene ends were 1 base for V and 5 bases for J; bases not matched to a gene: 3. The CDR3 reads CASSQGTGDHNEQFF. CDR3 nucleotides: TGCGCCAGCAGCCAAGGGACAGGGGACCACAATGAGCAGTTCTTC.